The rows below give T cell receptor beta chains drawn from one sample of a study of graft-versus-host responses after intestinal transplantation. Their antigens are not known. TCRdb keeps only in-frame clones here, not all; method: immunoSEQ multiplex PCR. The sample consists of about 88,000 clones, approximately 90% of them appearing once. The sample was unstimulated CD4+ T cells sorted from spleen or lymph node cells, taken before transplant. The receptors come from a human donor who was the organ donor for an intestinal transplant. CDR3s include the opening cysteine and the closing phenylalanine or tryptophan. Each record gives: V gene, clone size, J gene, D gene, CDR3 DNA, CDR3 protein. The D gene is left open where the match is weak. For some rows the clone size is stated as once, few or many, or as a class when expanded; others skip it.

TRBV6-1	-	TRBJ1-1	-	TGTGCCAGCAGTGCCCAGGGTTCAGGGAACACTGAAGCTTTCTTT	CASSAQGSGNTEAFF
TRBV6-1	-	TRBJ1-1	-	TGTGCCAGCAGTGAAAGGGGGACTGAAGCTTTCTTT	CASSERGTEAFF
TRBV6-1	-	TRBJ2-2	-	TGTGCCAGCAGCCGCTTAACAGCGAACACCGGGGAGCTGTTTTTT	CASSRLTANTGELFF
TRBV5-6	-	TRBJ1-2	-	TGTGCCAGCAGCATGAGGCGTAATAACTATGGCTACACCTTC	CASSMRRNNYGYTF
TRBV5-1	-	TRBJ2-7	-	TGCGCCAGCATGGGGCTAGCCTACGAGCAGTACTTC	CASMGLAYEQYF
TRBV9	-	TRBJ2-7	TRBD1	TGTGCCAGCAGCGTAACCGCAGACAGGGGCCACGAGCAGTACTTC	CASSVTADRGHEQYF
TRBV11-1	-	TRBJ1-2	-	TGTGCCAGTAGCCCCGGGATTGGACTATATGGCTACACCTTC	CASSPGIGLYGYTF
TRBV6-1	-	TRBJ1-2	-	TGTGCCAGCAGTGAGATGTTAGGAAAAGGGGCTAGAGGCTACACCTTC	CASSEMLGKGARGYTF
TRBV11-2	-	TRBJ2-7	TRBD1	TGTGCCAGCAGCCGGAGGGACAGGGGGAACTACGAGCAGTACTTC	CASSRRDRGNYEQYF
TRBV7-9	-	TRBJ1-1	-	TGTGCCAGCAGGGTTTGGGACACAAAGGGGACTGAAGCTTTCTTT	CASRVWDTKGTEAFF
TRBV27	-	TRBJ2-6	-	TGTGCCAGCAGTTTACATCGGGGAAGCTCTGGGGCCAACGTCCTGACTTTC	CASSLHRGSSGANVLTF
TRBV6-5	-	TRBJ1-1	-	TGTGCCAGCAGTTTCCAGGCTATCCCGAACACTGAAGCTTTCTTT	CASSFQAIPNTEAFF
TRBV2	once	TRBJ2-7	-	TGTGCCAGCAGTGATCATGGCGGGGAGTACGAGCAGTACTTC	CASSDHGGEYEQYF
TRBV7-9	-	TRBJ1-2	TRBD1	TGTGCCAGCAGCTTAGGCCGACAGGGGCAGGGGTATGGCTACACCTTC	CASSLGRQGQGYGYTF
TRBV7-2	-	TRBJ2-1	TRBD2	TGTGCCAGCAAGACGCACGTAGCGGGAGGCTACAATGAGCAGTTCTTC	CASKTHVAGGYNEQFF
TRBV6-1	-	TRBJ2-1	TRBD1	TGTGCCAGCAGTAGAGGGGGCGCAGGGAATGAGCAGTTCTTC	CASSRGGAGNEQFF
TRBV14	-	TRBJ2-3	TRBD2	TGTGCCAGCGGAAGGACTAGCGGGAACACAGATACGCAGTATTTT	CASGRTSGNTDTQYF
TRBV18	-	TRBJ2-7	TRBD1	TGTGCCAGCTCACCCCCGGGACAGGGCTACGAGCAGTACTTC	CASSPPGQGYEQYF
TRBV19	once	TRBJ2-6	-	TGTGCCAGTAGTACCAGTCCAAGCTCTGGGGCCAACGTCCTGACTTTC	CASSTSPSSGANVLTF
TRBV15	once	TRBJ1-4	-	TGTGCCACCAGCAGGGACTATTCGATTTCAGGTGAAAAACTGTTTTTT	CATSRDYSISGEKLFF
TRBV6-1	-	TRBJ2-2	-	TGTGCCAGCACCCGGACTCCAAACACCGGGGAGCTGTTTTTT	CASTRTPNTGELFF
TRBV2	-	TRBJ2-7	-	TGTGCCAGCAGTGCCGGTCGATCCTACGAGCAGTACTTC	CASSAGRSYEQYF
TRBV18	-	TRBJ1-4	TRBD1	TGTGCCAGTAAGGGACAGGCCACAACTAATGAAAAACTGTTTTTT	CASKGQATTNEKLFF
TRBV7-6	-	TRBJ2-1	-	TGTGCCAGCAGCTTAGCCCCAAGTCGGGATGAGCAGTTCTTC	CASSLAPSRDEQFF
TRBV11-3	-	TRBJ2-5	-	TGTGCCAGCAGCCGAAGGACAGCTTCACCTGCGGAGACCCAGTACTTC	CASSRRTASPAETQYF
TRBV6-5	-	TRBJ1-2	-	TGTGCCAGCAGTTACCTTGGTGGCGGCTACACCTTC	CASSYLGGGYTF
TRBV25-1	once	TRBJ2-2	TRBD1	TGTGCCAGCAGTACCCTGCCGGGACAGGGGAACACCGGGGAGCTGTTTTTT	CASSTLPGQGNTGELFF
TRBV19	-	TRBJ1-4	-	TGTGCCAGTAGTATAGGGCACAGTAATAATGAAAAACTGTTTTTT	CASSIGHSNNEKLFF
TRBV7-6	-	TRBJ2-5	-	TGTGCCAGCAGCTTAGGCCCAGACAGGAGGGAGACCCAGTACTTC	CASSLGPDRRETQYF
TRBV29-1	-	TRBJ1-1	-	TGCAGCGTTTCAAGACAGGATTTCATGAACACTGAAGCTTTCTTT	CSVSRQDFMNTEAFF
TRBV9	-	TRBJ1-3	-	TGTGCCAGCAGCGGTCAGGGTTGGAGCTCTGGAAACACCATATATTTT	CASSGQGWSSGNTIYF
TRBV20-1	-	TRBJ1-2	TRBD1	TGCAGTGCGGGACAGGGGAGAGGCTACACCTTC	CSAGQGRGYTF
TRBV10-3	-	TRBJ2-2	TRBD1	TGTGCCATCAGGACAGGGGGCCCCGCGAACACCGGGGAGCTGTTTTTT	CAIRTGGPANTGELFF
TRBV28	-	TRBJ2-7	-	TGTGCCAGCAGTTTAATAGGGGGAGCCAATTTCAAGCAGTACTTC	CASSLIGGANFKQYF
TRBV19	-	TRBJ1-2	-	TGTGCCAGTAGTTTAAGACAGACCGTCGTGGTTGGCTACACCTTC	CASSLRQTVVVGYTF
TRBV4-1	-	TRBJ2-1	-	TGCGCCAGCAGCCAAGGGAGACTAGGCTTCATTCATGAGCAGTTCTTC	CASSQGRLGFIHEQFF
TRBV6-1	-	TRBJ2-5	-	TGTGCCAGCAGTGTGCGCAGGGTAGCGGTGACCCAGTACTTC	CASSVRRVAVTQYF
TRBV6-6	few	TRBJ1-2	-	TGTGCCAGCAGTCGAGCGGACCCCAATGGCTACACCTTC	CASSRADPNGYTF
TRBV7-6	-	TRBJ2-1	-	TGTGCCAGCAGCTTAGTCCCGAATGAGCAGTTCTTC	CASSLVPNEQFF
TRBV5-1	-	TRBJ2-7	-	TGCGCCAGCAGCTTGGCCTCTTACGAGCAGTACTTC	CASSLASYEQYF
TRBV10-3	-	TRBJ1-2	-	TGTGCCATCAGTGAGACAGGGCTGCTGAATGGCTACACCTTC	CAISETGLLNGYTF
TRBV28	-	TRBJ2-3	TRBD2	TGTGCCAGCGAGGATTCGGGGGGAGATACGCAGTATTTT	CASEDSGGDTQYF
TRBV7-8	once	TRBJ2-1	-	TGTGCCAGTAGTACGGTGAGAGCTGACTACAATGAGCAGTTCTTC	CASSTVRADYNEQFF
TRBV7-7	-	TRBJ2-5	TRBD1	TGTGCCAGCGCGCTTGGACAGGGGGCCCAAGAGACCCAGTACTTC	CASALGQGAQETQYF
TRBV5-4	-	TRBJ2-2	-	TGTGCCAGCAGCCCCCCCGGGGGGCGAGCCGGGGAGCTGTTTTTT	CASSPPGGRAGELFF
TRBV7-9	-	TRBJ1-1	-	TGTGCCAGCAGCTTAACCGGGATGAACACTGAAGCTTTCTTT	CASSLTGMNTEAFF
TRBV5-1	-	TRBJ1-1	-	TGCGCCAGCAGCTTTCAGGGTGGCACTGAAGCTTTCTTT	CASSFQGGTEAFF
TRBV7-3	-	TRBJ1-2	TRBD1	TGTGCCAGCAGCTTCGGACAGGGAGGCTATGGCTACACCTTC	CASSFGQGGYGYTF
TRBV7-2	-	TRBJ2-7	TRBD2	TGTGCCAGCAGCTTAGAACTAGCGGGGGGGCTGTACGAGCAGTACTTC	CASSLELAGGLYEQYF
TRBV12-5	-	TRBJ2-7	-	TGTGCTAGTGGTCCCCCGAGGGGTGGGGGCAGGACCTACGAGCAGTACTTC	CASGPPRGGGRTYEQYF
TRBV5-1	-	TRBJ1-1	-	TGCGCCAGCCGCTTCCAGCCGGAGGGCACTGAAGCTTTCTTT	CASRFQPEGTEAFF
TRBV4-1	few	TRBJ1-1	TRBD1	TGCGCCAGCAGCCAAGGGGACAGGAACACTGAAGCTTTCTTT	CASSQGDRNTEAFF
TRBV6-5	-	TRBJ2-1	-	TGTGCCAGCAGCCGGGGATCTGAGCAGTTCTTC	CASSRGSEQFF
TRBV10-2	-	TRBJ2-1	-	TGCGCCAGCAGTGAGCCAATCTCCTACAATGAGCAGTTCTTC	CASSEPISYNEQFF